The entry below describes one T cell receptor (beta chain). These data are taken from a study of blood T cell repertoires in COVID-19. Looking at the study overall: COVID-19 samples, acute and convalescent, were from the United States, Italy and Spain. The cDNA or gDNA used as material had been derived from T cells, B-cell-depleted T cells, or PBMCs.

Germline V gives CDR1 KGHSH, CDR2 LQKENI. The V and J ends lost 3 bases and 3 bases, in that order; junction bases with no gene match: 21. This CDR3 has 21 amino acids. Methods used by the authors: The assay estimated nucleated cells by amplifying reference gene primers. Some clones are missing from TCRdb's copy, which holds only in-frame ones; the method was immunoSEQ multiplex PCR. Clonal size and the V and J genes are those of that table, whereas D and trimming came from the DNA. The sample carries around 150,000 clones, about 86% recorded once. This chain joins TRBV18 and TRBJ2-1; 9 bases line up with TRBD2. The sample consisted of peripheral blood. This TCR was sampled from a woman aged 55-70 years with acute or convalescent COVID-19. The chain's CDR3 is CASSPPGEWAGGPRYYNEQFF. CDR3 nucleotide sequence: TGTGCCAGCTCACCCCCGGGTGAGTGGGCGGGAGGGCCGAGGTACTACAATGAGCAGTTCTTC.